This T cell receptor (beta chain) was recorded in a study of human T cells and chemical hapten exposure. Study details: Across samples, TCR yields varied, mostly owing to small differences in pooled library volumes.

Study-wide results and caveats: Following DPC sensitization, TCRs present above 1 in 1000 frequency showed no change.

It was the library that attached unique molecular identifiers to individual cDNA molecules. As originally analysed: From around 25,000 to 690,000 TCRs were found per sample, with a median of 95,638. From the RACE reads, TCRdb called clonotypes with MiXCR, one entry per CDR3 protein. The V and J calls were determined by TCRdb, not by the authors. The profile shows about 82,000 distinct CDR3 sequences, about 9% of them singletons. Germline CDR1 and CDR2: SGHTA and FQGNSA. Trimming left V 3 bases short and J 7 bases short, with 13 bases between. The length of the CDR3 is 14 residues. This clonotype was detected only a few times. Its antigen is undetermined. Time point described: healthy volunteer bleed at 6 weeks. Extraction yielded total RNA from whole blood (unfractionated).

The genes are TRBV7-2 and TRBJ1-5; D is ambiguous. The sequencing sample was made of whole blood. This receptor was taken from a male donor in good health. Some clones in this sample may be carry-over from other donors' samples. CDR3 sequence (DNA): TGTGCCAGCAGCTTTGTGGGTGGTGAGCAGCCCCAGCATTTT. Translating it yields CASSFVGGEQPQHF. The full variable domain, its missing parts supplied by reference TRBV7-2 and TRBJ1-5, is GAGVSQSPSNKVTEKGKDVELRCDPISGHTALYWYRQSLGQGLEFLIYFQGNSAPDKSGLPSDRFSAERTGGSVSTLTIQRTQQEDSAVYLCASSFVGGEQPQHFGDGTRLSIL.